These 10 T cell receptor beta chains were all obtained from the same sample, sequenced in a study of T cell repertoires in cytomegalovirus infection. TCRdb processed the reads anew with MiXCR; each CDR3 protein has one entry. This table has about a million distinct CDR3 sequences, about a third appearing once. Their recognized antigens are unknown. Sample: cultured CD8+ T cells from PBMCs, taken from culture after CMV antigen stimulation. These receptors came from a human donor in good health (CMV status not recorded). Some clones in this sample may be carry-over from other donors' samples.

This clonotype appeared a few times. The rearrangement uses TRBV6-5 and TRBJ1-1; 8 bases align to TRBD1. This CDR3 contains 15 residues. V gave up 5 bases and J gave up 2 bases; unmatched junction bases: 7. Germline CDR1 is MNHEY and CDR2 is SVGAGI. CDR3 nucleotide sequence: TGTGCCAGCAGTCGAGACAGGGGTTCCAACACTGAAGCTTTCTTT. This gives the protein CASSRDRGSNTEAFF.

This rearrangement joins TRBV4-1 to TRBJ2-3; D might be TRBD1 or TRBD2, each matching 5 bases. Per the germline V gene, CDR1 is MGHRA and CDR2 is YSYEKL. The CDR3 is 16 residues long. V lost 1 base and J 1 base, leaving 12 bases between the germline ends. CDR3 region: CASSQVQGPGTDTQYF. CDR3 DNA: TGCGCCAGCAGCCAAGTTCAGGGACCCGGCACAGATACGCAGTATTTT.

The chain employs TRBV13 and TRBJ2-5; 11 nucleotides line up with TRBD2. The ends lost 3 bases at V and 5 bases at J; junction bases unmatched: 11. The germline gives CDR1 PRHDT, CDR2 FYEKMQ (reference sequence). CDR3 size: 17 residues. The CDR3 is CASSFSHSGGARETQYF. For the CDR3, the DNA is TGTGCCAGCAGCTTCAGTCATAGCGGGGGGGCCCGGGAGACCCAGTACTTC.

In its sample, this clonotype was seen a few times. The chain is built from TRBV5-1 and TRBJ2-3, with TRBD2 as a possible D gene (5 bases). Trimming pared 0 bases from V and 7 bases from J, leaving 15 bases between. The CDR3 is made up of 15 amino acids. The V gene's germline CDR1 is SGHRS and CDR2 YFSETQ. As DNA, the CDR3 is TGCGCCAGCAGCTTGGGCCGGGGTCGTTCAAATACGCAGTATTTT. It specifies CASSLGRGRSNTQYF.

This clonotype has a count of ten or more. This chain uses TRBV7-2 with TRBJ1-3; the D is unclear. V was clipped by 0 bases and J by 0 bases, with 15 bases between them. This CDR3 contains 18 residues. Looked up from germline, CDR1 is SGHTA and CDR2 is FQGNSA. CDR3 sequence: CASSLAGAALSSGNTIYF. DNA for the CDR3: TGTGCCAGCAGCTTAGCTGGAGCAGCCCTGAGCTCTGGAAACACCATATATTTT.

This clonotype was seen a handful of times. The V and J genes are TRBV18 and TRBJ1-5, with TRBD1 matching over 8 bases. This CDR3 contains 16 residues. Trimming took 4 bases from V and 3 from J; bases not matched to a gene: 8. Per the germline V gene, CDR1 is KGHSH and CDR2 is LQKENI. The DNA for the CDR3 is TGTGCCAGCTCACGAGTCCGGGACAGGCACAATCAGCCCCAGCATTTT. Amino acid sequence: CASSRVRDRHNQPQHF.

This chain joins TRBV11-2 and TRBJ1-2; no clear D gene. CDR1 SGHAT and CDR2 FQNNGV come from the germline V gene. Trimming took 3 bases from V and 2 from J, leaving 19 bases between them. There are 17 residues in the CDR3. The CDR3 region has the DNA TGTGCCAGCAGCTTCACCTTTGAGGCGGATCTAAACTATGGCTACACCTTC. Its translation: CASSFTFEADLNYGYTF.

Many counts were recorded for this clonotype. The V gene is TRBV7-6, the J gene TRBJ2-2; D is undetermined. The CDR3 consists of 20 residues. Deletions cut 4 bases from V and 0 bases from J, with 24 bases between. The germline CDR1 and CDR2 sequences are SGHVS and FNYEAQ. CDR3 sequence: CASSSPLVDPGPTNTGELFF. The DNA of the CDR3 is TGTGCCAGCAGCTCTCCTTTGGTAGACCCCGGCCCGACGAACACCGGGGAGCTGTTTTTT.

This clonotype was found once. Given a much more abundant clone one base away, this may be a read error. The chain has TRBV7-2 and TRBJ2-7; weak D call: TRBD1 (5 bases). Per germline, CDR1 SGHTA and CDR2 FQGNSA. V lost 3 bases, J lost 2 bases, and 14 bases lay in between. The CDR3 runs to 15 residues. Here the CDR3 DNA reads TGTGCCAGCAGCTTTGGGGCAGGGTTGACCTACGAGCAGTACGTC. Translation gives CASSFGAGLTYEQYV.

CDR3 sequence reads: CASSAVGGAGTDTQYF. In DNA, the CDR3 is TGTGCCAGCAGCGCGGTGGGCGGGGCAGGGACAGATACGCAGTATTTT. The rearrangement uses TRBV7-9 and TRBJ2-3, with D possibly matching TRBD2 (6 bases). CDR3 length: 16 amino acids. V was cut by 5 bases and J by 3 bases, with 18 bases left in between. Per the germline V gene, CDR1 is SEHNR and CDR2 is FQNEAQ (reference sequence). Combining the CDR3 with reference TRBV7-9 and TRBJ2-3 gives the whole variable domain DTGVSQNPRHKITKRGQNVTFRCDPISEHNRLYWYRQTLGQGPEFLTYFQNEAQLEKSRLLSDRFSAERPKGSFSTLEIQRTEQGDSAMYLCASSAVGGAGTDTQYFGPGTRLTVL.